This T cell receptor (beta chain) was captured by sequencing in a study of Graves' ophthalmopathy and Graves' hyperthyroidism. CDR3 length: 14 amino acids. Deletions cut 7 bases from V and 2 bases from J, with 12 bases between. The study amplified TCR beta CDR3 regions using RNA transcripts. The library came from an HTBI-primed first-round RT-PCR and a second-round multiplex PCR. A single record per CDR3 protein comes from TCRdb applying MiXCR to the multiplex PCR reads. Of under 350,000 distinct CDR3 sequences in the sample, roughly 16% were seen once. At least ten counts were recorded for this clonotype.

The TCR comes from an adult man with Graves' ophthalmopathy. What was sequenced was peripheral blood. The chain has TRBV12-3 or TRBV12-4 and TRBJ1-5; the D gene is possibly TRBD1 (5 bases). The DNA of the CDR3 is TGTGCCAGCACTGATGGGGGTCGCAATCAGCCCCAGCATTTT. It encodes CASTDGGRNQPQHF.